This T cell receptor beta chain was identified in a study of T cell repertoires in cytomegalovirus infection. Notes on this clonotype: The antigen is undetermined. Lacking the conserved final phenylalanine or tryptophan, this CDR3 likely reflects a read error.

TCRdb used MiXCR to reprocess the reads, holding one entry per CDR3 protein. The sample contains about 6,100 distinct CDR3 sequences, about half of which appear only once. The V end was cut by 7 bases, the J end by 5 bases, with 18 bases between. CDR1 and CDR2 from the germline V gene are SGHTA and FQGNSA. This CDR3 is built from 14 residues. General observations from the study: Adding up the frequency of public TCR beta families identified people who carried CMV plus the relevant HLA. HLA-C-restricted, CMV-specific TCR beta clonotypes were dominant ex vivo.

Sequenced: PBMCs, sequenced either directly or after in vitro stimulation (not recorded which). The receptor's source is a human donor in good health (CMV status not recorded). Some clones in this sample may be carry-over from other donors' samples. The chain carries TRBV7-2 and TRBJ2-7; no firm D call. The CDR3 region is CASKCDTPGDEQYL. The CDR3 nucleotides read TGTGCCAGCAAATGTGACACCCCTGGCGACGAGCAGTACTTA.